These T cell receptor beta chains were read from a single sample in a study of OX40 agonist ivuxolimab in advanced cancers. TCRdb keeps only in-frame clones here, not all; method: immunoSEQ multiplex PCR. The sample shows around 20,000 clones, nearly 85% of them seen only once. The material sequenced was CD4+ or CD8+ T cells sorted from blood, taken in a trial of the OX40 agonist ivuxolimab. The receptors come from an adult with an advanced solid tumor such as melanoma, head and neck, liver or kidney cancer. The CDR3 runs from the conserved cysteine through the conserved F or W. A D gene is named only where the DNA matches it firmly. Not all rows give a size; the values are once, few, many and, for expanded clones, a class.

>TRBJ1-5|.|.|TRBV6-6
CATFGGGQPQHF
>TRBJ2-5|once|.|TRBV10-3
CAIRGQPQETQYF
>TRBJ1-2|.|.|TRBV29-1
CSVAEGDNYGYTF
>TRBJ2-7|once|.|TRBV11-2
CASSLPYEQYF
>TRBJ2-6|.|.|TRBV4-3
CASTPTVYGANVLTF
>TRBJ2-7|once|.|TRBV15
CATSSLAGVPDEQYF
>TRBJ1-2|.|.|TRBV6-1
CASSEFGGSSNYGYTF
>TRBJ2-5|.|TRBD1|TRBV27
CASRRTGRQETQYF
>TRBJ2-7|.|.|TRBV11-2
CASSFRTGREKEQYF
>TRBJ2-5|.|TRBD1|TRBV6-5
CASSLFPTGETETQYF
>TRBJ2-3|.|.|TRBV27
CASSLFTSPTDTQYF
>TRBJ2-5|few|.|TRBV5-1
CASSTSSGTKETQYF
>TRBJ2-3|once|TRBD2|TRBV7-2
CASSLDPGVAGITDTQYF
>TRBJ1-1|.|.|TRBV25-1
CASSDTVTSGEAFF
>TRBJ1-5|.|.|TRBV9
CASSMGSGSNQPQHF
>TRBJ2-1|once|.|TRBV19
CASSMGGPIYNEQFF
>TRBJ1-3|.|TRBD1|TRBV19
CAGQGAGNTIYF
>TRBJ1-6|.|TRBD1|TRBV6-5
CASRQGGGNSPLHF
>TRBJ2-5|.|TRBD2|TRBV9
CASSVGLGGASRQETQYF
>.|.|.|TRBV5-1
CASSLHDVSFYEQYF
>TRBJ2-2|.|.|TRBV7-3
CASSLIVSATGNTGELFF
>TRBJ1-1|.|.|TRBV6-1
CATLGMNTEAFF
>TRBJ2-7|once|TRBD1|TRBV5-4
CASSLVTGAEQYF
>TRBJ1-2|.|.|TRBV6-6
CASSYQGFGLYGYTF
>TRBJ1-1|.|.|TRBV12-5
CASGPLTRSTEAFF
>TRBJ2-3|.|TRBD2|TRBV5-6
CASSLEGLAAASTDTQYF
>TRBJ1-2|.|TRBD1|TRBV25-1
CASSPGQGGYGYTF
>TRBJ1-1|.|.|TRBV29-1
CSVEGMAPEAFF
>TRBJ2-7|.|.|TRBV11-2
CASSPRWVGEQYF
>TRBJ1-4|.|TRBD1|TRBV11-2
CASSFRGQGAREKLFF
>TRBJ1-1|.|.|TRBV27
CASSLTGMNTEAFF
>TRBJ2-5|.|.|TRBV4-3
CASSQDFIPGETQYF
>TRBJ2-1|.|.|TRBV6-6
CASSYSGGIYNEQFF
>TRBJ1-2|once|TRBD1|TRBV12-5
CASGSTSDRVGYGYTF
>TRBJ1-1|.|.|TRBV6-1
CASSETRRLIQGGSAFF
>TRBJ1-5|.|.|TRBV6-5
CASSPWGAHQPQHF
>TRBJ2-1|.|.|TRBV28
CASSFMGAGAYNEQFF
>TRBJ2-3|.|.|TRBV5-4
CASTKGDTQYF
>TRBJ1-5|.|.|TRBV2
CASSESGGVRQPQHF
>TRBJ1-1|.|.|TRBV15
CATSRDAGTEAFF
>TRBJ2-2|.|TRBD2|TRBV9
CASSPTGGEGAGELFF
>TRBJ1-6|.|TRBD1|TRBV2
CASSGAGQGTNSPLHF
>TRBJ2-1|.|.|TRBV14
CASSQIQGGRNNEQFF
>TRBJ2-7|.|TRBD1|TRBV4-1
CASSQGNRGTHEQYF